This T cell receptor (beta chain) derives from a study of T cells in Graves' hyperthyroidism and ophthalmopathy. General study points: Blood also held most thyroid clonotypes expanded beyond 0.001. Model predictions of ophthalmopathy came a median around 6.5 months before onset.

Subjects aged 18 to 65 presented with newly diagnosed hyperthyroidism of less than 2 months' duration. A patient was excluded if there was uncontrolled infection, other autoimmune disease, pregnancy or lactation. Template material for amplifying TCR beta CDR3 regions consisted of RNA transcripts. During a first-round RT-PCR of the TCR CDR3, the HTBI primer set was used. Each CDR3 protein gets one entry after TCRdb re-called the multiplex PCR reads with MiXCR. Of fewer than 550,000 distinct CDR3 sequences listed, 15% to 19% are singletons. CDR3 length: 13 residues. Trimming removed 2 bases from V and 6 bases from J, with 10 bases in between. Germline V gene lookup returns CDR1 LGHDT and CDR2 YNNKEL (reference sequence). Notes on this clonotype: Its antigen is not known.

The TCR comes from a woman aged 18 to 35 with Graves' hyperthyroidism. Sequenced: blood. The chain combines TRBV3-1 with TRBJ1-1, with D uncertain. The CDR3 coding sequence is TGTGCCAGCAGCCAACTAGGAGGATCTGAAGCTTTCTTT. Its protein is CASSQLGGSEAFF.